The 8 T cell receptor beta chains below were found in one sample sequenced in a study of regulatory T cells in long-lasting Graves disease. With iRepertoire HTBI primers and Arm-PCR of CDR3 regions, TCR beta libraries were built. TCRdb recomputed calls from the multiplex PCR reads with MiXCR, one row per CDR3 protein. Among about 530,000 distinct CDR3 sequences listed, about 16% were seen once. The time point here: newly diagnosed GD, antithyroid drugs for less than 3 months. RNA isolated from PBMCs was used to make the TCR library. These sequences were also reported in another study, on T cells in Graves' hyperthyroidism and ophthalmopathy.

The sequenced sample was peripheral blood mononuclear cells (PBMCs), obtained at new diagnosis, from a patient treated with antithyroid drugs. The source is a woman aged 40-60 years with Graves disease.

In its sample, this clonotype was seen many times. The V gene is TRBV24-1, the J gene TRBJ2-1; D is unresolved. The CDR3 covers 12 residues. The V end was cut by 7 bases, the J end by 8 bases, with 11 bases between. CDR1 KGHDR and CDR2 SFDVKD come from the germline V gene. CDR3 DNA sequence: TGTGCCACCAGCGCCCCTTTGGATGAGCAGTTCTTC. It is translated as CATSAPLDEQFF.

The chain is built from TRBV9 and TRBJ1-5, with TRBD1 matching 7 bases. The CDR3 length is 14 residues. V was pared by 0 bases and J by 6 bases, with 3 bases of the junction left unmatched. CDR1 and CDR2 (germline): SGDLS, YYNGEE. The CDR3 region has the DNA TGTGCCAGCAGCGTAGGGGCAGGGGGTCAGCCCCAGCATTTT. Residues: CASSVGAGGQPQHF.

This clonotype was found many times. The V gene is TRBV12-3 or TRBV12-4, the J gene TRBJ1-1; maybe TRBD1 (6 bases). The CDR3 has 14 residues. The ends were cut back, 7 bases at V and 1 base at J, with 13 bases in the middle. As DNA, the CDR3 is TGTGCCAGCACCTCTGGGGGACAGAACACTGAAGCTTTCTTT. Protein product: CASTSGGQNTEAFF.

CDR3 coding DNA: TGTGCCAGTAGTATAGGCAGTAAGCAGTACTTC. Amino acids: CASSIGSKQYF. V usage is TRBV19 and J usage is TRBJ2-7; D unresolved. Between the trimmed V and J ends, which lost 1 base and 8 bases, there was a span of 6 bases. The germline V gene encodes CDR1 LNHDA and CDR2 SQIVND (reference sequence). The CDR3 has 11 amino acids.

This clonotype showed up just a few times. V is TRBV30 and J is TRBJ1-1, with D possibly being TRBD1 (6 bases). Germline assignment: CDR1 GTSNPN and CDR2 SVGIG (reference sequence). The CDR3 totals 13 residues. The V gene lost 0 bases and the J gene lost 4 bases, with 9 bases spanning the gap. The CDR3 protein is CAWSVQGPTEAFF. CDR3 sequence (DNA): TGTGCCTGGAGTGTTCAGGGGCCCACTGAAGCTTTCTTT.

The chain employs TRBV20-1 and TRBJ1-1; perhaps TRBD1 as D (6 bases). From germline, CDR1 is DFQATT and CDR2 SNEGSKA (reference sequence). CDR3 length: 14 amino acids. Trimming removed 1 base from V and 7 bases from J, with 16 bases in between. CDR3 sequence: CSARVWGASGEAFF. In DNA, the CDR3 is TGCAGTGCTAGAGTCTGGGGGGCGTCGGGTGAAGCTTTCTTT.

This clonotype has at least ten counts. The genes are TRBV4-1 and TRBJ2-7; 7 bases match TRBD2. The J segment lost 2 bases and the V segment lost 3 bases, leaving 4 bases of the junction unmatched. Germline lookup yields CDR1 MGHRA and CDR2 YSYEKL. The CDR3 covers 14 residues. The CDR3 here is CASSHSAGAYEQYF. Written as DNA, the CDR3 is TGCGCCAGCAGCCACTCGGCGGGGGCCTACGAGCAGTACTTC.

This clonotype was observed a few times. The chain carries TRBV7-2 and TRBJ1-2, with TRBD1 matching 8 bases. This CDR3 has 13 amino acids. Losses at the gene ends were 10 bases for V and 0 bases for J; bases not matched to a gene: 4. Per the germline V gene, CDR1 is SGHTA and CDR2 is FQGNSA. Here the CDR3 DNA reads TGTGCCACCCGACAGGGGACTAACTATGGCTACACCTTC. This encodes CATRQGTNYGYTF.